A selection of T cell receptor beta chains follows, all from one sample in a study of shared clonotypes between healthy human individuals. This table comes from immunoSEQ multiplex PCR, and its TCRdb copy is limited to in-frame clones, with some not included. This sample has roughly 1.4 million clones, with 98% found just once. Sequencing used naive CD4+ T cells sorted from blood. These receptors originate from a young man in good health. The CDR3 runs from the conserved cysteine through the conserved F or W. The D gene is left open where the match is weak.

D gene	J gene	V gene	CDR3 DNA	CDR3 protein
NA	TRBJ2-3	TRBV5-6	TGTGCCAGCAGCGACCGAGGGAAGGGTGTAAGTACGCAGTATTTT	CASSDRGKGVSTQYF
NA	TRBJ2-7	TRBV7-9	TGTGCCAGCAGCCCCTCCCTGATGACAGGCTCCTACGAGCAGTACTTC	CASSPSLMTGSYEQYF
TRBD2	TRBJ2-2	TRBV11-3	TGTGCCAGCAGCAAAGGACTAGCGTGGAACACCGGGGAGCTGTTTTTT	CASSKGLAWNTGELFF
NA	TRBJ2-3	TRBV28	TGTGCCAGCAGTTCAGGGTGGTTAAGGGATACGCAGTATTTT	CASSSGWLRDTQYF
NA	TRBJ2-5	TRBV27	TGTGCCAGCAGCCTGAGTGGGGAGACCCAGTACTTC	CASSLSGETQYF
TRBD1	TRBJ1-2	TRBV28	TGTGCCAGCAGTGACACAGGGGGCATAGGCTACACCTTC	CASSDTGGIGYTF
NA	TRBJ2-1	TRBV10-3	TGTGCCACTACCGCGGCTGATGAGCAGTTCTTC	CATTAADEQFF
NA	TRBJ1-1	TRBV28	TGTGCCAGCAGTTCCCAGACGACAGGCCTATCTATGAACACTGAAGCTTTCTTT	CASSSQTTGLSMNTEAFF
NA	TRBJ1-4	TRBV11-3	TGTGCCAGCAGCTCGAGTCGGGCAGAAAGGGAAGAAAAACTGTTTTTT	CASSSSRAEREEKLFF
NA	TRBJ2-7	TRBV18	TGTGCCAGCTCACCACCCTCGGTCGCCTACGAGCAGTACTTC	CASSPPSVAYEQYF
NA	TRBJ1-5	TRBV2	TGTGCCAGCAGTGCGGATAGCAATCAGCCCCAGCATTTT	CASSADSNQPQHF
TRBD2	TRBJ2-3	TRBV28	TGTGCCAGCAGTTCAGCGGGACTAGCGGGAACAGATACGCAGTATTTT	CASSSAGLAGTDTQYF